The 21 T cell receptor beta chains below all came from one sample that was sequenced in a study of blood T cell repertoires in COVID-19 (dated by TCRdb to the early 2020s). The receptor library was made with the immunoSEQ multiplex PCR assay. TCRdb limited this immuneACCESS table to in-frame rearrangements with V and J called. A share of clones is missing; checked studies link under half to unresolved V genes, and the rest is unexplained. A total of more than 110,000 clones appear in this sample, about 75% of them only once. The ten top clones hold about 2.9% of the sample. Material for sequencing was PBMCs or T cells enriched from blood (not recorded which). Receptors were obtained from a woman aged 45-65 years who had recovered from COVID-19.

This clone was seen a single time. This chain uses TRBV5-6 with TRBJ1-1; TRBD1 matches at 8 bases. This CDR3 is 16 amino acids long. CDR1 is SGHDT, CDR2 YYEEEE, per germline. Trimming at V came to 4 bases and at J to 4 bases, leaving 12 bases not matched to a gene. The chain's CDR3 is CASSRAGTGDGTEAFF. CDR3 sequence (DNA): TGTGCCAGCAGCAGGGCCGGGACAGGAGATGGCACTGAAGCTTTCTTT. Supplemented by reference TRBV5-6 and TRBJ1-1, the full variable domain reads DAGVTQSPTHLIKTRGQQVTLRCSPKSGHDTVSWYQQALGQGPQFIFQYYEEEERQRGNFPDRFSGHQFPNYSSELNVNALLLGDSALYLCASSRAGTGDGTEAFFGQGTRLTVV.

Only one count was recorded for this clone. The chain uses TRBV7-2 and TRBJ1-6; D might be TRBD1 (5 bases). There are 15 residues in the CDR3. V was pared by 3 bases and J by 7 bases, with 13 bases between. The germline V gene has CDR1 SGHTA and CDR2 FQGNSA. The CDR3 loop reads CASSFFGHINSPLHF. CDR3 coding DNA: TGTGCCAGCAGCTTTTTTGGACATATCAATTCACCCCTCCACTTT.

This chain's CDR3 is CASSLSGAHQETQYF. CDR3 sequence (DNA): TGCGCCAGCAGCTTGTCTGGGGCCCACCAAGAGACCCAGTACTTC. The chain combines TRBV5-1 with TRBJ2-5; the D gene is possibly TRBD1 (5 bases). Germline V gene data show CDR1 as SGHRS and CDR2 as YFSETQ. This CDR3 region has 15 residues. V was clipped by 1 base and J by 0 bases, with 10 bases between them.

The chain joins TRBV28 to TRBJ1-2; D uncertain. In germline, CDR1 is MDHEN, CDR2 SYDVKM. Trimming removed 5 bases at V and 8 bases at J, with 15 bases between. This CDR3 contains 13 residues. The CDR3 region has the DNA TGTGCCAGCAGTGACCGGGATGGAAGCGGCTACACCTTC. It translates to CASSDRDGSGYTF.

The chain carries TRBV3-1 (or the pseudogene TRBV3-2) and TRBJ1-6, with 7 bases lining up with TRBD1. The V and J ends lost 6 bases and 1 base, in that order; junction bases with no gene match: 9. CDR1 LGHDT and CDR2 YNNKEL come from the germline V gene (reference sequence). The CDR3 covers 17 residues. The CDR3 nucleotides read TGTGCCAGCAGGGGGACAGACCGAGGGTCCTATAATTCACCCCTCCACTTT. Its translation: CASRGTDRGSYNSPLHF.

The chain's CDR3 is CATSDFWAQGVSRPQHF. CDR3 in DNA: TGTGCCACCAGCGACTTTTGGGCCCAGGGTGTCTCTCGGCCCCAGCATTTT. The chain links TRBV24-1 to TRBJ1-5; D may be TRBD1 (5 bases). This CDR3 is 17 amino acids long. Trimming cost V 7 bases and J 9 bases, with 27 bases left between them. In germline, CDR1 is KGHDR, CDR2 SFDVKD.

The rearrangement links TRBV28 to TRBJ2-3; TRBD1 matches 11 bases. The length of the CDR3 is 16 residues. Per the germline V gene, CDR1 is MDHEN and CDR2 is SYDVKM. V dropped 4 bases and J dropped 0; count of bases not matched to a gene: 3. The CDR3 protein is CASSSGQGVSTDTQYF. The CDR3 bases are TGTGCCAGCAGTTCGGGACAGGGGGTGAGCACAGATACGCAGTATTTT.

This clone was seen a handful of times. The rearrangement uses TRBV23-1 and TRBJ2-1; D remains ambiguous. TRBV23-1 has ORF status, its function being uncertain. Trimming pared 10 bases from V and 6 bases from J, leaving 22 bases between. The CDR3 length is 15 residues. The DNA of the CDR3 is TGCGCCATCAGGAGATGTGAACGAGGATTCAATGAGCAGTTCTTC. It codes for CAIRRCERGFNEQFF.

Many counts were recorded for this clone. The same CDR3 also results from other DNA sequences found in this sample. The V and J genes are TRBV6-5 and TRBJ2-1, with TRBD2 matching 9 bases. The CDR3 totals 15 residues. The V gene's germline CDR1 is MNHEY and CDR2 SVGAGI. V gave up 0 bases and J gave up 5 bases; unmatched junction bases: 2. The CDR3, as DNA: TGTGCCAGCAGTTACTCGACTAGCGGCCACAATGAGCAGTTCTTC. It codes for CASSYSTSGHNEQFF.

The DNA for the CDR3 is TGTGCCAGCAGCTCCGGACAGGGGCCGGAGCAGTACTTC. Translation gives CASSSGQGPEQYF. The chain links TRBV13 to TRBJ2-7, with 9 bases that match TRBD1. J gave up 7 bases and V 4 bases, and 5 bases lay outside the gene matches. This CDR3 region has 13 residues. Germline CDR1 PRHDT, CDR2 FYEKMQ (reference sequence).

The genes are TRBV7-9 and TRBJ2-6; 7 bases line up with TRBD1. Trimming at V came to 5 bases and at J to 5 bases, leaving 9 bases not matched to a gene. The CDR3 consists of 16 residues. Germline V lookup: CDR1 SEHNR, CDR2 FQNEAQ (reference sequence). The CDR3: CASSTTRQGRANVLTF. CDR3 nucleotides: TGTGCCAGCAGCACTACCCGACAGGGAAGGGCCAACGTCCTGACTTTC.

The V and J genes are TRBV14 and TRBJ1-4; D uncertain. CDR3 length: 13 residues. V was clipped by 1 base and J by 10 bases, with 10 bases between them. The germline V gene has CDR1 SGHDN and CDR2 FVKESK. In nucleotides, the CDR3 is TGTGCCAGCAGCCAAGTCAATCCCGGAAAACTGTTTTTT. Protein sequence: CASSQVNPGKLFF. Full variable domain (missing parts from reference TRBV14 and TRBJ1-4): EAGVTQFPSHSVIEKGQTVTLRCDPISGHDNLYWYRRVMGKEIKFLLHFVKESKQDESGMPNNRFLAERTGGTYSTLKVQPAELEDSGVYFCASSQVNPGKLFFGSGTQLSVL.

The gene calls are TRBV6-1 and TRBJ2-1; D may be TRBD2 (7 bases). The CDR3 sequence is 17 residues long. Germline V CDR1 and CDR2: MNHNS, SASEGT. With 4 bases removed from V and 0 bases from J, the gap between germline ends came to 16 bases. DNA for the CDR3: TGTGCCAGCAGTGGGAGCCGCGGGGGCCTCTCCTACAATGAGCAGTTCTTC. Encoded protein: CASSGSRGGLSYNEQFF.

The rearrangement uses TRBV21-1 and TRBJ2-7; TRBD2, the table's D call, was not compared with the DNA. TRBV21-1 represents a pseudogene. This CDR3 has 14 amino acids. The CDR3 reads CASSKDRGEHEQYF. The DNA for the CDR3 is TGTGCCAGCAGCAAGGACCGGGGGGAACACGAGCAGTACTTC.

CDR3 sequence: CASSIGSDGRNTIYF. CDR3 sequence (DNA): TGTGCCAGTAGTATAGGCTCGGACGGGAGAAACACCATATATTTT. V usage is TRBV19 and J usage is TRBJ1-3; D remains ambiguous. The CDR3 extends over 15 amino acids. Per germline, CDR1 LNHDA and CDR2 SQIVND (reference sequence). V was pared by 1 base and J by 5 bases, with 12 bases between.

The sample holds a few counts of this clone. The chain uses TRBV6-5 and TRBJ2-7, with 8 bases fitting TRBD1. The CDR3 contains 15 residues. Germline trimming cut 5 bases from V and 0 bases from J; bases unmatched to any gene: 6. Looked up from germline, CDR1 is MNHEY and CDR2 is SVGAGI. The CDR3 nucleotides read TGTGCCAGCAGTACCGGCAGGGGGCACTCCTACGAGCAGTACTTC. It specifies CASSTGRGHSYEQYF.

This clone was seen just once. V gene TRBV10-1 combines with J gene TRBJ2-3; 12 positions match TRBD2. Trimming removed 3 bases from V and 6 bases from J; junction bases left unmatched: 19. CDR1 WNHNN and CDR2 SYGVQD come from the germline V gene (reference sequence). The CDR3 length is 20 residues. CDR3 sequence (DNA): TGCGCCAGCAGTGACCTTCCTCCGAGACTAGCGGGAGACGAAGGGGATACGCAGTATTTT. Translating gives CASSDLPPRLAGDEGDTQYF.

The V gene is TRBV28, the J gene TRBJ1-4; TRBD1 matches 7 bases. V shed 7 bases, J shed 8 bases, and the junction held 7 bases outside the gene matches. The CDR3 covers 13 residues. Germline V CDR1 and CDR2: MDHEN, SYDVKM. CDR3 region: CASNLDRDEKLFF. The CDR3 nucleotides are TGTGCCAGCAACTTAGACAGGGACGAAAAACTGTTTTTT. The whole variable domain, remainder taken from reference TRBV28 and TRBJ1-4, is DVKVTQSSRYLVKRTGEKVFLECVQDMDHENMFWYRQDPGLGLRLIYFSYDVKMKEKGDIPEGYSVSREKKERFSLILESASTNQTSMYLCASNLDRDEKLFFGSGTQLSVL.

V is TRBV19 and J is TRBJ1-6; D is uncertain. This CDR3 has 18 residues. Trimming took 4 bases from V and 10 from J, leaving 26 bases between them. CDR1 is LNHDA and CDR2 is SQIVND in the germline V gene (reference sequence). CDR3 sequence reads: CASSTGGVGMGNYSPLHF. CDR3 in DNA: TGTGCCAGTAGTACCGGAGGAGTCGGGATGGGGAATTACTCACCCCTCCACTTT.

The chain joins TRBV30 to TRBJ1-2; TRBD1 might be the D (6 bases). CDR1 is GTSNPN, CDR2 SVGIG, per germline (reference sequence). Trimming removed 5 bases from V and 3 bases from J, with 13 bases in between. There are 13 residues in the CDR3. The CDR3 DNA reads TGTGCCTGGGTACAGGGAAGAGACTATGGCTACACCTTC. It specifies CAWVQGRDYGYTF.

The chain employs TRBV2 and TRBJ2-7; TRBD1 aligns across 7 bases. The V segment lost 1 base and the J segment 3 bases; nucleotides outside the gene matches: 6. This CDR3 is 15 amino acids long. Germline-derived CDR1 and CDR2 are SNHLY and FYNNEI. Written as DNA, the CDR3 is TGTGCCAGCAGTGAAGTGTTGACAGGGAACTACGAGCAGTACTTC. Translated: CASSEVLTGNYEQYF.